This TCR beta chain was profiled in a study of OX40 agonist ivuxolimab in advanced cancers. Study-wide background: The drug used for patients, ivuxolimab, was an agonistic anti-OX40 (CD134) antibody. Checkpoint inhibitors had been given previously to about 40% of patients.

As regards this clone: No antigen is known for it.

Germline assignment: CDR1 SNHLY and CDR2 FYNNEI. The junction had 4 bases not matched to a gene; V was cut back by 5 bases and J by 4 bases. The CDR3 sequence is 13 residues long. Points from the study as a whole: There was clonal expansion of CD4+ and CD8+ blood T cells by week 6 at 0.1 to 3.0 mg/kg. People who partly responded at 0.1-3.0 mg/kg had some of the least clonal expansion seen.

This table comes from immunoSEQ multiplex PCR, and its TCRdb copy is limited to in-frame clones, with some not included. The sample lists 37,000 or so clones; 70% to 80% were seen once. Source: CD4+ or CD8+ T cells sorted from blood, taken in a trial of the OX40 agonist ivuxolimab. V usage is TRBV2 and J usage is TRBJ1-2, with 7 nucleotides matching TRBD1. The receptor was isolated from an adult with an advanced solid tumor such as melanoma, head and neck, liver or kidney cancer. CDR3 protein: CASSSGQSYGYTF. In DNA, the CDR3 is TGTGCCAGCAGTTCGGGACAGAGCTATGGCTACACCTTC.